One sample yielded the 13 T cell receptor beta chains listed below, sequenced in a study of CD8+CD57+ T cells in acquired aplastic anemia. Genomic DNA provided the template from which TCR beta VDJ and CDR3 profiles were obtained. TCRdb analysed the reads with MiXCR anew, one entry per CDR3 protein. The data show some 120,000 distinct CDR3 sequences, about half seen once. Sequencing was done on a sample of sorted CD4+, CD8+, or CD8+CD57+ T cells (not recorded which) from PBMCs. These receptors were collected from a human donor in good health, serving as a control.

The chain carries TRBV20-1 and TRBJ1-1, with D possibly matching TRBD1 (6 bases). Germline V CDR1 and CDR2: DFQATT, SNEGSKA (reference sequence). This CDR3 spans 16 amino acids. Trimming took off 0 bases at V and 5 bases at J, with 19 bases between the two ends. The CDR3 bases are TGCAGTGCTAGAGATCTCACAGGGCGGATAAAGACTGAAGCTTTCTTT. This translates into CSARDLTGRIKTEAFF.

This clonotype is classed as medium-sized. V usage is TRBV24-1 and J usage is TRBJ1-6; TRBD1 is a possible D gene (5 bases). The ends were cut back, 8 bases at V and 13 bases at J, with 23 bases in the middle. Germline-derived CDR1 and CDR2 are KGHDR and SFDVKD. The length of the CDR3 is 15 residues. CDR3 amino acids: CATIRPPGPPYPLHF. CDR3 nucleotides: TGTGCCACCATCCGCCCCCCGGGACCGCCTTATCCCCTCCACTTT.

V gene TRBV7-8 combines with J gene TRBJ1-2; D not resolved. The germline gives CDR1 SGHVS, CDR2 FQNEAQ. The CDR3 has 13 residues. V was clipped by 5 bases and J by 2 bases, with 9 bases between them. The CDR3 DNA follows: TGTGCCAGCAGCGAGCAGGAAAACTATGGCTACACCTTC. As protein: CASSEQENYGYTF.

This clonotype has more than one count but fewer than ten. V usage is TRBV5-1 and J usage is TRBJ2-5; the match to TRBD1 covers 8 bases. There are 17 residues in the CDR3. V was clipped by 5 bases and J by 2 bases; unmatched bases: 14. Per germline, CDR1 SGHRS and CDR2 YFSETQ. CDR3 residues: CASSREGTGVRQETQYF. The CDR3, as DNA: TGCGCCAGCAGTCGGGAAGGGACAGGAGTCCGACAAGAGACCCAGTACTTC. The variable domain in full, with the rest retrieved from reference TRBV5-1 and TRBJ2-5, is KAGVTQTPRYLIKTRGQQVTLSCSPISGHRSVSWYQQTPGQGLQFLFEYFSETQRNKGNFPGRFSGRQFSNSRSEMNVSTLELGDSALYLCASSREGTGVRQETQYFGPGTRLLVL.

The chain carries TRBV2 and TRBJ1-2, with 7 bases matching TRBD1. Trimming removed 11 bases from V and 7 bases from J; junction bases left unmatched: 7. The CDR3 has 11 amino acids. Germline V gene lookup returns CDR1 SNHLY and CDR2 FYNNEI. Here the CDR3 reads CAGSRQGGYTF. In DNA form, the CDR3 reads TGTGCCGGTTCTCGACAGGGTGGCTACACCTTC.

This clonotype was seen many times. The chain links TRBV6-2 or TRBV6-3 to TRBJ1-1; no firm D call. The ends were cut back, 2 bases at V and 6 bases at J, with 7 bases in the middle. The CDR3 runs to 12 residues. The germline V gene encodes CDR1 MNHEY and CDR2 SVGEGT. CDR3 bases: TGTGCCAGCAGTTACGTAGGTGCTGAAGCTTTCTTT. Amino acids: CASSYVGAEAFF.

In regard to this clonotype: Being one base from a much bigger clone, this may be a read error. This is likely a read error, given that the CDR3 carries no conserved phenylalanine or tryptophan at its end. V is TRBV6-5 and J is TRBJ2-7; no clear D gene. CDR3 size: 15 residues. The ends were cut back, 0 bases at V and 2 bases at J, with 11 bases in the middle. In germline, CDR1 is MNHEY, CDR2 SVGAGI. The CDR3 spells CASSYSETSTYEQYL. The CDR3 nucleotides are TGTGCCAGCAGTTACTCAGAGACAAGTACCTACGAGCAGTACCTC.

The V gene is TRBV20-1, the J gene TRBJ1-5, with 11 bases aligning to TRBD1. Germline V gene sequence: CDR1 DFQATT, CDR2 SNEGSKA (reference sequence). The V and J ends lost 3 bases and 2 bases, in that order; junction bases with no gene match: 6. The CDR3 contains 16 residues. CDR3 amino acids: CSARPGDRGGNQPQHF. DNA of the CDR3: TGCAGTGCTAGGCCGGGGGACAGGGGGGGCAATCAGCCCCAGCATTTT.

This clonotype was picked up many times. CDR3 DNA: TGTGCCAGCAGCACAGACAGGTCCGGGGTTGAGCAGTTCTTC. Translation gives CASSTDRSGVEQFF. This chain connects TRBV11-1 to TRBJ2-1, with D tentatively TRBD1 (6 bases). CDR1 and CDR2 (germline): SGHAT, FQDESV (reference sequence). The V gene lost 5 bases and the J gene lost 9 bases, with 17 bases spanning the gap. The CDR3 has 14 residues.

The rearrangement links TRBV10-3 to TRBJ1-2, with 7 bases that match TRBD1. Germline V CDR1 and CDR2: ENHRY, SYGVKD. The CDR3 has 13 residues. With V trimmed by 3 bases and J by 8 bases, 6 bases remained unmatched. CDR3 DNA sequence: TGTGCCATCAGTGATAGACAGGGCGACGGCTACACCTTC. As protein: CAISDRQGDGYTF.

This chain uses TRBV2 with TRBJ1-2; D not resolved. The CDR3 extends over 13 amino acids. V was shortened by 8 bases and J by 0 bases, with 10 bases between the two germline ends. Germline CDR1 and CDR2: SNHLY and FYNNEI. CDR3 in amino acids: CASVFEANYGYTF. The CDR3 region has the DNA TGTGCCAGCGTTTTCGAAGCTAACTATGGCTACACCTTC.

Many counts were recorded for this clonotype. The chain is built from TRBV7-2 and TRBJ1-2; 7 nucleotides match TRBD1. V trimming: 4 bases; J trimming: 3 bases; junction bases outside the gene matches: 5. The CDR3 spans 14 residues. The germline CDR1 and CDR2 sequences are SGHTA and FQGNSA. The CDR3 nucleotides are TGTGCCAGCAGCTCCGGCAGGGGGGACTATGGCTACACCTTC. It yields the protein CASSSGRGDYGYTF.

This clonotype was recorded only once. V is TRBV2 and J is TRBJ1-5; 7 bases agree with TRBD1. After removal of 10 bases from V and 0 bases from J, the junction contained 9 bases not matched to a gene. CDR1 and CDR2 (germline): SNHLY, FYNNEI. This CDR3 is built from 15 residues. In nucleotides, the CDR3 is TGTGCCACCACCGGGACAGATTATAGCAATCAGCCCCAGCATTTT. This translates into CATTGTDYSNQPQHF.